This TCR beta chain was captured in a study (dated by TCRdb to between 2015 and 2016). From the germline V gene, CDR1 is SGHRS and CDR2 is YFSETQ. Relative to germline, V is 2 bases shorter and J is 4 bases shorter, with 13 bases between their ends. The CDR3 has 15 amino acids, counting the end cysteine and phenylalanine. Only CDR3 DNA remains: 45 bases, in frame from the first base. The method was RT-PCR. The sample was run on an Illumina MiSeq. TCRdb passed the public sequencing reads through fastp at Q25 and MiXCR, retaining productive beta sequences. A single entry per CDR3 protein holds the most common genes and DNA from its merged rows. The sample includes 550,000 to 750,000 distinct CDR3 sequences, with around 14% observed a single time. Clones ranked in the top ten supply 3.6% of the sample. This clonotype showed up just a few times. The antigen this receptor binds is unknown. Base qualities are not at hand, and no much larger clone is one base apart.

This clonotype was sampled from a female donor in good health, serving as a healthy control. The sequencing sample was made of memory CD4+ T cells from blood. In this chain, TRBV5-1 is recombined with TRBJ2-1; a weak D assignment points to TRBD1 (6 bases agree). The CDR3 protein is CASSLVGTLYNEQFF. In nucleotides, the sequence is TGCGCCAGCAGCTTAGTCGGGACACTTTACAATGAGCAGTTCTTC.